This is a list of T cell receptor beta chains from one sample in a study of T cells in Graves' hyperthyroidism and ophthalmopathy. TCRdb re-derived calls from the multiplex PCR reads in MiXCR, one entry per CDR3 protein. This table has 350,000 or so distinct CDR3 sequences, 15% to 20% appearing once. Specimen: blood. The receptors here all came from a woman between 50 and 59 years old with Graves' hyperthyroidism. The CDR3 runs from the conserved cysteine through the conserved F or W. Each record gives: CDR3 DNA, CDR3 protein, D gene, clone size, V gene, J gene. D genes are given only for firm matches. Clone size is given for some rows only: seen once, a few or many times, or a class if the clone is expanded.

CDR3 DNA: TGCAGTGCTAGACGGGCCTACGAGCAGTACTTC; CDR3 protein: CSARRAYEQYF; D gene: -; clone size: many; V gene: TRBV20-1; J gene: TRBJ2-7
CDR3 DNA: TGTGCCAGCAGCTTAAACCGGCAGGGTTCACCCCTCCACTTT; CDR3 protein: CASSLNRQGSPLHF; D gene: -; clone size: few; V gene: TRBV7-6; J gene: TRBJ1-6
CDR3 DNA: TGTGCCAGCAGCCCTGGGACAGTGAACGAAGCTTTCTTT; CDR3 protein: CASSPGTVNEAFF; D gene: TRBD1; clone size: many; V gene: TRBV11-2; J gene: TRBJ1-1
CDR3 DNA: TGTGCCAGCAGTCGGACAGGGGGAGGAAACACCATATATTTT; CDR3 protein: CASSRTGGGNTIYF; D gene: TRBD1; clone size: -; V gene: TRBV12-3/TRBV12-4; J gene: TRBJ1-3
CDR3 DNA: TGTGCCAGCAGCTTAACCGGGGGGCCTTACAATGAGCAGTTCTTC; CDR3 protein: CASSLTGGPYNEQFF; D gene: -; clone size: many; V gene: TRBV7-3; J gene: TRBJ2-1
CDR3 DNA: TGTGCCAGCGGGAAGGCGGCGATTGGTTACACCTTC; CDR3 protein: CASGKAAIGYTF; D gene: -; clone size: -; V gene: TRBV6-1; J gene: TRBJ1-2
CDR3 DNA: TGTGCCTGGAGTGTGGACAACCCGGGGACCCAGTACTTC; CDR3 protein: CAWSVDNPGTQYF; D gene: -; clone size: many; V gene: TRBV30; J gene: TRBJ2-5
CDR3 DNA: TGCAGTGCTAGAGTAGGGGCTAGCGACCAAGAGACCCAGTACTTC; CDR3 protein: CSARVGASDQETQYF; D gene: -; clone size: many; V gene: TRBV20-1; J gene: TRBJ2-5
CDR3 DNA: TGTGCCAGCAGCTTGGGGACGGGTTCACCCCTCCACTTT; CDR3 protein: CASSLGTGSPLHF; D gene: -; clone size: few; V gene: TRBV5-5; J gene: TRBJ1-6
CDR3 DNA: TGTGCCAGCAGCCCGAGAGGGCAAAACACTGAAGCTTTCTTT; CDR3 protein: CASSPRGQNTEAFF; D gene: -; clone size: -; V gene: TRBV7-9; J gene: TRBJ1-1
CDR3 DNA: TGTGCCACCCAGAAAGGAGCAGGCGCCACCGGGGAGCTGTTTTTT; CDR3 protein: CATQKGAGATGELFF; D gene: -; clone size: many; V gene: TRBV24-1; J gene: TRBJ2-2
CDR3 DNA: TGTGCCAGCAGTTACTCGGGTCGACTAGCGGAGTTCTACGAGCAGTACTTC; CDR3 protein: CASSYSGRLAEFYEQYF; D gene: TRBD2; clone size: -; V gene: TRBV6-6; J gene: TRBJ2-7
CDR3 DNA: TGCGCCAGCTCCAGGGGGGACTATAATTCACCCCTCCACTTT; CDR3 protein: CASSRGDYNSPLHF; D gene: TRBD1; clone size: few; V gene: TRBV5-1; J gene: TRBJ1-6
CDR3 DNA: TGTGCCACCAGTGATGACAGCACAGATACGCAGTATTTT; CDR3 protein: CATSDDSTDTQYF; D gene: -; clone size: -; V gene: TRBV24-1; J gene: TRBJ2-3
CDR3 DNA: TGTGCCAGCAGCTTCGGCGGGGGGGCCACAGATACGCAGTATTTT; CDR3 protein: CASSFGGGATDTQYF; D gene: TRBD2; clone size: many; V gene: TRBV7-3; J gene: TRBJ2-3
CDR3 DNA: TGTGCCATCAGTGAGGCTAGGACAGCGAAAGAGACCCAGTACTTC; CDR3 protein: CAISEARTAKETQYF; D gene: -; clone size: -; V gene: TRBV10-3; J gene: TRBJ2-5
CDR3 DNA: TGTGCCAGCAGTTTTACGGGGAACACTGAAGCTTTCTTT; CDR3 protein: CASSFTGNTEAFF; D gene: -; clone size: many; V gene: TRBV7-9; J gene: TRBJ1-1
CDR3 DNA: TGTGCCAGCAATCTACAGGGGAATGGCTACACCTTC; CDR3 protein: CASNLQGNGYTF; D gene: TRBD1; clone size: -; V gene: TRBV12-3/TRBV12-4; J gene: TRBJ1-2
CDR3 DNA: TGTGCCAGCTCACGCGAGGGGCTAACAGATACGCAGTATTTT; CDR3 protein: CASSREGLTDTQYF; D gene: -; clone size: many; V gene: TRBV18; J gene: TRBJ2-3
CDR3 DNA: TGTGCCAGCAGTGAGGTTCCCCCTCCACGGAATTCACCCCTCCACTTT; CDR3 protein: CASSEVPPPRNSPLHF; D gene: -; clone size: few; V gene: TRBV6-1; J gene: TRBJ1-6
CDR3 DNA: TGTGCCAGCTCACCTAACAGTATGGGAACTGAAGCTTTCTTT; CDR3 protein: CASSPNSMGTEAFF; D gene: -; clone size: many; V gene: TRBV18; J gene: TRBJ1-1
CDR3 DNA: TGTGCCAGCAGCCCCTCAAGTGATGCAGATACGCAGTATTTT; CDR3 protein: CASSPSSDADTQYF; D gene: -; clone size: few; V gene: TRBV9; J gene: TRBJ2-3
CDR3 DNA: TGTGCCAGCCTGCGCGGGCTAGCGGGAGAAGTTGGCTACGAGCAGTACTTC; CDR3 protein: CASLRGLAGEVGYEQYF; D gene: TRBD2; clone size: many; V gene: TRBV2; J gene: TRBJ2-7
CDR3 DNA: TGTGCCATCAGTGAGGCCCCGAGGGGGGCCGTCTATGGCTACACCTTC; CDR3 protein: CAISEAPRGAVYGYTF; D gene: -; clone size: few; V gene: TRBV10-3; J gene: TRBJ1-2
CDR3 DNA: TGCAGTGCTAGCCGGGCCCAGGGCCGAGAGACCCAGTACTTC; CDR3 protein: CSASRAQGRETQYF; D gene: -; clone size: -; V gene: TRBV20-1; J gene: TRBJ2-5
CDR3 DNA: TGCAGTGCTAGAGATTCGGGGACAGGGGTCTACGAGCAGTACTTC; CDR3 protein: CSARDSGTGVYEQYF; D gene: TRBD1; clone size: -; V gene: TRBV20-1; J gene: TRBJ2-7
CDR3 DNA: TGTGCCAGCAGCCAACGACAGGGAGGTTATGAAAAACTGTTTTTT; CDR3 protein: CASSQRQGGYEKLFF; D gene: TRBD1; clone size: few; V gene: TRBV28; J gene: TRBJ1-4
CDR3 DNA: TGCGCCAGCAGTGAGTCTGTCCCTGGAAACACCATATATTTT; CDR3 protein: CASSESVPGNTIYF; D gene: -; clone size: -; V gene: TRBV10-2; J gene: TRBJ1-3
CDR3 DNA: TGTGCCAGCAGTCCTCTAGCGGGTAGCTCCTACAATGAGCAGTTCTTC; CDR3 protein: CASSPLAGSSYNEQFF; D gene: TRBD2; clone size: many; V gene: TRBV6-1; J gene: TRBJ2-1
CDR3 DNA: TGCGCCAGCAGCTTTGGGGACACAAACACCGGGGAGCTGTTTTTT; CDR3 protein: CASSFGDTNTGELFF; D gene: -; clone size: few; V gene: TRBV5-1; J gene: TRBJ2-2
CDR3 DNA: TGTGCCAGCAGGCCCGATCGGGACTTCTCTGGAAACACCATATATTTT; CDR3 protein: CASRPDRDFSGNTIYF; D gene: -; clone size: -; V gene: TRBV6-2/TRBV6-3; J gene: TRBJ1-3
CDR3 DNA: TGTGTCAGCAGTCGACTAGCCGGGGAGCTGTTTTTT; CDR3 protein: CVSSRLAGELFF; D gene: -; clone size: -; V gene: TRBV6-1; J gene: TRBJ2-2
CDR3 DNA: TGTGCCAGCGGACGCGGGGGGCAAGAGACCCAGTACTTC; CDR3 protein: CASGRGGQETQYF; D gene: TRBD2; clone size: many; V gene: TRBV11-2; J gene: TRBJ2-5
CDR3 DNA: TGTGCCAGCAGCCGACTAGCGGGGGGGGGTAATGAGCAGTTCTTC; CDR3 protein: CASSRLAGGGNEQFF; D gene: TRBD2; clone size: -; V gene: TRBV12-3/TRBV12-4; J gene: TRBJ2-1
CDR3 DNA: TGTGCCAGCAGCGCAAGCGGTCGCGATCGCTACACCTTC; CDR3 protein: CASSASGRDRYTF; D gene: -; clone size: few; V gene: TRBV9; J gene: TRBJ1-2
CDR3 DNA: TGTGCCAGCAGTTTCACTTGGGAGGGTTTGAACACCGGGGAGCTGTTTTTT; CDR3 protein: CASSFTWEGLNTGELFF; D gene: TRBD2; clone size: -; V gene: TRBV28; J gene: TRBJ2-2
CDR3 DNA: TGTGCCAGCACGGCAGATACGCAGTATTTT; CDR3 protein: CASTADTQYF; D gene: -; clone size: few; V gene: TRBV6-1; J gene: TRBJ2-3
CDR3 DNA: TGTGCCAGCAGTTCTGAATCAACAGGGAGGGCAGCTGAAGCTTTCTTT; CDR3 protein: CASSSESTGRAAEAFF; D gene: -; clone size: few; V gene: TRBV27; J gene: TRBJ1-1
CDR3 DNA: TGTGCCAGCACAAAGGCTCCCGGGGAGCTGGTTTTT; CDR3 protein: CASTKAPGELVF; D gene: -; clone size: -; V gene: TRBV2; J gene: TRBJ2-2
CDR3 DNA: TGTGCCAGTAGTAATGGGGTGGGGTATCAGCCCCAGCATTTT; CDR3 protein: CASSNGVGYQPQHF; D gene: -; clone size: -; V gene: TRBV19; J gene: TRBJ1-5
CDR3 DNA: TGTGCCAGCAGCGTGACAGTAGACACTGAAGCTTTCTTT; CDR3 protein: CASSVTVDTEAFF; D gene: -; clone size: few; V gene: TRBV11-2; J gene: TRBJ1-1
CDR3 DNA: TGTGCCAGCAGTCCGGGGGGCCAGTCGAACTATGGCTACACCTTC; CDR3 protein: CASSPGGQSNYGYTF; D gene: -; clone size: -; V gene: TRBV6-1; J gene: TRBJ1-2
CDR3 DNA: TGTGCCAGCAGTGAAGACCGACTAGCGGGGGGGCATGAGCAGTTCTTC; CDR3 protein: CASSEDRLAGGHEQFF; D gene: TRBD2; clone size: -; V gene: TRBV2; J gene: TRBJ2-1
CDR3 DNA: TGTGCCAGCTCACCAGTGGCGAACACTGAAGCTTTCTTT; CDR3 protein: CASSPVANTEAFF; D gene: -; clone size: -; V gene: TRBV18; J gene: TRBJ1-1
CDR3 DNA: TGTGCCAGCAGTGAGATAAGCGCGAACACCGGGGAGCTGTTTTTT; CDR3 protein: CASSEISANTGELFF; D gene: -; clone size: -; V gene: TRBV6-1; J gene: TRBJ2-2
CDR3 DNA: TGTGCCAGCAGTTACTTGAGGGGGGGGGATCAGCCCCAGCATTTT; CDR3 protein: CASSYLRGGDQPQHF; D gene: -; clone size: many; V gene: TRBV6-5; J gene: TRBJ1-5
CDR3 DNA: TGTGCCACCAGCAGAGTGCAGGCCTCCAATGAGCAGTTCTTC; CDR3 protein: CATSRVQASNEQFF; D gene: -; clone size: many; V gene: TRBV15; J gene: TRBJ2-1
CDR3 DNA: TGTGCCAGTAGTCCGGGTGTCGAGAACAATGAGCAGTTCTTC; CDR3 protein: CASSPGVENNEQFF; D gene: -; clone size: -; V gene: TRBV19; J gene: TRBJ2-1
CDR3 DNA: TGTGCCAGCAGCCCCCTCGGGGCTTCGGGGGAGACCCAGTACTTC; CDR3 protein: CASSPLGASGETQYF; D gene: -; clone size: many; V gene: TRBV13; J gene: TRBJ2-5
CDR3 DNA: TGCAGTGCTGGGGCAGCGGGACTCGTACACGAGCAGTACTTC; CDR3 protein: CSAGAAGLVHEQYF; D gene: TRBD2; clone size: many; V gene: TRBV20-1; J gene: TRBJ2-7
CDR3 DNA: TGTGCCAGCAGCGGCGGTCGGGGTGAGCAGTACTTC; CDR3 protein: CASSGGRGEQYF; D gene: -; clone size: many; V gene: TRBV3-1; J gene: TRBJ2-7
CDR3 DNA: TGTGCCAGCAGCGGGGGGCAGACAGATCAGCCCCAGCATTTT; CDR3 protein: CASSGGQTDQPQHF; D gene: -; clone size: few; V gene: TRBV9; J gene: TRBJ1-5
CDR3 DNA: TGCGCCAGCAGCTTCGGGATTAGCGGTAACACAGATACGCAGTATTTT; CDR3 protein: CASSFGISGNTDTQYF; D gene: -; clone size: -; V gene: TRBV5-1; J gene: TRBJ2-3
CDR3 DNA: TGTGCCAGCAGCTTTCCGGGCGACAATTCACCCCTCCACTTT; CDR3 protein: CASSFPGDNSPLHF; D gene: -; clone size: -; V gene: TRBV11-1; J gene: TRBJ1-6
CDR3 DNA: TGTGCCAGCAGTTTCCAACAAGGCACTGAAGCTTTCTTT; CDR3 protein: CASSFQQGTEAFF; D gene: -; clone size: many; V gene: TRBV12-3/TRBV12-4; J gene: TRBJ1-1
CDR3 DNA: TGTGCCAGCTCAGCTGTGAGGAGTGCCTACAATGAGCAGTTCTTC; CDR3 protein: CASSAVRSAYNEQFF; D gene: -; clone size: many; V gene: TRBV12-3/TRBV12-4; J gene: TRBJ2-1
CDR3 DNA: TGTGCCAGCAGTACCGGGACGATGTATGGCTACACCTTC; CDR3 protein: CASSTGTMYGYTF; D gene: -; clone size: -; V gene: TRBV7-9; J gene: TRBJ1-2
CDR3 DNA: TGCGCCAGCAGCCATGGACCGAAGGAAGCTTTCTTT; CDR3 protein: CASSHGPKEAFF; D gene: -; clone size: few; V gene: TRBV10-2; J gene: TRBJ1-1
CDR3 DNA: TGTGCCGGCAGCGACGGCGGGCGGGGCGAGCAGTACTTC; CDR3 protein: CAGSDGGRGEQYF; D gene: -; clone size: few; V gene: TRBV3-1; J gene: TRBJ2-7
CDR3 DNA: TGCGCCAGCAGCCAAGCCGGATTCAGCACAGATACGCAGTATTTT; CDR3 protein: CASSQAGFSTDTQYF; D gene: -; clone size: few; V gene: TRBV4-1; J gene: TRBJ2-3